One sample yielded the 21 T cell receptor beta chains listed below, sequenced in a study of blood T cell repertoires in COVID-19. The protocol was immunoSEQ multiplex PCR, while the TCRdb copy is restricted to in-frame clones and leaves out a portion. The top ten hold approximately 26% of the sample, which has about 50,000 clones, 70% to 90% seen once. Specimen: peripheral blood. Receptor source: a human donor in a cohort sampled during active COVID-19.

The rearrangement uses TRBV5-1 and TRBJ1-1, with 9 nucleotides matching TRBD1. With 3 bases clipped from V and 2 bases from J, the junction kept 2 bases outside the gene matches. Germline CDR1 SGHRS, CDR2 YFSETQ. The CDR3 runs 14 residues. CDR3 loop: CASSSGQGNTEAFF. The CDR3 DNA reads as TGCGCCAGCAGCTCGGGACAGGGTAACACTGAAGCTTTCTTT.

This clone is a singleton in its sample. This rearrangement joins TRBV24-1 to TRBJ2-7, with TRBD1 matching 7 bases. The CDR3 length is 16 residues. The V and J ends lost 3 bases and 0 bases, in that order; junction bases with no gene match: 7. Germline V lookup: CDR1 KGHDR, CDR2 SFDVKD. The DNA for the CDR3 is TGTGCCACCAGTGATGACCGGGACAGCAGCTCCTACGAGCAGTACGTC. The encoded protein is CATSDDRDSSSYEQYV.

This clone appeared once. The chain combines TRBV28 with TRBJ1-3; D may be TRBD1 (5 bases). This CDR3 spans 16 amino acids. Between the trimmed V and J ends, which lost 4 bases and 2 bases, there was a span of 15 bases. The germline gives CDR1 MDHEN, CDR2 SYDVKM. CDR3: CASSSGGDLAGNTIYF. CDR3 in DNA: TGTGCCAGCAGTTCCGGGGGAGATCTAGCTGGAAACACCATATATTTT.

The J gene is TRBJ1-2, the V gene TRBV24-1; 7 bases line up with TRBD1. Germline V CDR1 and CDR2: KGHDR, SFDVKD. This CDR3 comprises 14 residues. The V and J ends lost 1 base and 3 bases, in that order; junction bases with no gene match: 1. The chain's CDR3 is CATSDLTGDYGYTF. The CDR3, as DNA: TGTGCCACCAGTGATTTAACAGGGGACTATGGCTACACCTTC.

The chain is built from TRBV18 and TRBJ1-1; possibly TRBD1 for D (6 bases). V was trimmed by 3 bases and J by 8 bases, leaving 13 bases between them. Germline CDR1 KGHSH, CDR2 LQKENI. The CDR3 has 13 residues. CDR3 sequence: CASSPTLQGEAFF. The CDR3 nucleotides are TGTGCCAGCTCACCGACATTACAGGGCGAAGCTTTCTTT.

The chain employs TRBV5-1 and TRBJ2-1, with 10 bases identical to TRBD1. This CDR3 contains 15 residues. Germline values: CDR1 SGHRS, CDR2 YFSETQ. Germline trimming cut 4 bases from V and 6 bases from J; bases unmatched to any gene: 7. The CDR3 loop reads CASSLGTGASNEQFF. CDR3 nucleotides: TGCGCCAGCAGCCTGGGGACAGGGGCCTCCAATGAGCAGTTCTTC.

This clone was seen once. J is TRBJ2-3 and V is TRBV2; 11 bases agree with TRBD2. The CDR3 runs to 17 residues. Trimming took 4 bases from V and 2 from J; bases not matched to a gene: 8. Looked up from germline, CDR1 is SNHLY and CDR2 is FYNNEI. The CDR3 DNA sequence: TGTGCCAGCAGTGGGGCTAGCGGGGGGCCCTACACAGATACGCAGTATTTT. Its translation is CASSGASGGPYTDTQYF.

This chain uses TRBV6-1 with TRBJ2-7, with TRBD1 matching over 8 bases. This CDR3 has 16 residues. V lost 1 base and J lost 2; bases outside the gene matches: 7. The germline V gene encodes CDR1 MNHNS and CDR2 SASEGT. In DNA form, the CDR3 reads TGTGCCAGCAGTGAAGAGACAGGGGCCAGCACCTACGAGCAGTACTTC. It translates to CASSEETGASTYEQYF.

V is TRBV15 and J is TRBJ2-3; D is uncertain. Deletions cut 0 bases from V and 2 bases from J, with 9 bases between. The CDR3 runs to 15 residues. Germline assignment: CDR1 LNHNV and CDR2 YYDKDF (reference sequence). The CDR3 DNA follows: TGTGCCACCAGCAGAGATCCGCAGAACACAGATACGCAGTATTTT. As protein: CATSRDPQNTDTQYF.

V and J are TRBV24-1 and TRBJ2-3; D gene uncertain. The CDR3 is 14 amino acids. V was trimmed by 4 bases and J by 0 bases, leaving 7 bases between them. Germline V gene sequence: CDR1 KGHDR, CDR2 SFDVKD. The CDR3 nucleotides read TGTGCCACCAGTGACCCCGTGAGCACAGATACGCAGTATTTT. Protein product: CATSDPVSTDTQYF.

The rearrangement links TRBV4-1 to TRBJ2-1; TRBD2 aligns across 9 bases. CDR1 and CDR2 from the germline V gene are MGHRA and YSYEKL. V shed 1 base and J 3 bases; nucleotides not matched to a gene: 4. The CDR3 has 16 amino acids. The CDR3 sequence is CASSQVAGADYNEQFF. The DNA for the CDR3 is TGCGCCAGCAGCCAAGTAGCGGGGGCCGACTACAATGAGCAGTTCTTC.

This clone has more than one count but fewer than ten. V usage is TRBV28 and J usage is TRBJ1-2; 7 bases agree with TRBD1. Unmatched junction bases numbered 4, after V lost 7 bases and J lost 2 bases. The CDR3 runs to 13 residues. The V gene's germline CDR1 is MDHEN and CDR2 SYDVKM. CDR3 in DNA: TGTGCCAGCACCTTGACAGGGAACTATGGCTACACCTTC. This gives the protein CASTLTGNYGYTF.

This clone has only one observation. The chain combines TRBV19 with TRBJ2-5; TRBD2 aligns across 12 bases. This CDR3 region has 17 residues. Trimming took 4 bases from V and 5 from J; bases not matched to a gene: 11. Germline CDR1 LNHDA, CDR2 SQIVND (reference sequence). The CDR3 sequence: CASSRGLAGPGVETQYF. The CDR3 DNA follows: TGTGCCAGTAGTAGGGGACTAGCGGGCCCTGGTGTGGAGACCCAGTACTTC.

This clone has just a few counts. The gene calls are TRBV2 and TRBJ2-4; 8 nucleotides line up with TRBD2. In germline, CDR1 is SNHLY, CDR2 FYNNEI. Unmatched junction bases numbered 3, after V lost 6 bases and J lost 5 bases. This CDR3 contains 13 residues. Written as DNA, the CDR3 is TGTGCCAGCAGACTAGCGGAGCAAAACATTCAGTACTTC. This sequence encodes CASRLAEQNIQYF.

The chain recombines TRBV6-5 with TRBJ1-6, with D hard to call. There are 15 residues in the CDR3. With 4 bases removed from V and 10 bases from J, the gap between germline ends came to 17 bases. Germline V gene data show CDR1 as MNHEY and CDR2 as SVGAGI. The CDR3: CASSSSTKSISPLHF. Here the CDR3 DNA reads TGTGCCAGCAGTTCCTCTACGAAATCTATATCACCCCTCCACTTT.

The CDR3 protein is CASGRLAGVTSTDTQYF. The CDR3 nucleotides read TGTGCCAGCGGGAGACTAGCGGGAGTAACTAGCACAGATACGCAGTATTTT. The chain has TRBV9 and TRBJ2-3, with 12 bases identical to TRBD2. Trimming cost V 7 bases and J 0 bases; bases outside gene matches: 9. Germline values: CDR1 SGDLS, CDR2 YYNGEE. CDR3 size: 17 residues.

The chain recombines TRBV6-2 or TRBV6-3 with TRBJ2-2, with 10 bases lining up with TRBD2. Germline V lookup: CDR1 MNHEY, CDR2 SVGEGT. The V and J ends lost 0 bases and 4 bases, in that order; junction bases with no gene match: 2. CDR3 length equals 16 residues. CDR3 amino acids: CASSYSAGGATGELFF. CDR3 coding DNA: TGTGCCAGCAGTTACTCAGCGGGAGGGGCCACCGGGGAGCTGTTTTTT.

The chain links TRBV11-3 to TRBJ2-3; TRBD2 aligns across 7 bases. The trim removed 1 base at V and 3 bases at J, leaving 7 bases unmatched. Looked up from germline, CDR1 is SGHNT and CDR2 is YENEEA. The CDR3 has 16 amino acids. Here the CDR3 reads CASSLVGGGTTDTQYF. CDR3 DNA: TGTGCCAGCAGCTTAGTTGGGGGAGGGACGACAGATACGCAGTATTTT. Full variable domain (missing parts from reference TRBV11-3 and TRBJ2-3): EAGVVQSPRYKIIEKKQPVAFWCNPISGHNTLYWYLQNLGQGPELLIRYENEEAVDDSQLPKDRFSAERLKGVDSTLKIQPAELGDSAVYLCASSLVGGGTTDTQYFGPGTRLTVL.

The CDR3 nucleotides are TGTGCCAGCAGCTTGAGGATGTCGCGCAATCAGCCCCAGCATTTT. Translation: CASSLRMSRNQPQHF. This chain joins TRBV11-2 and TRBJ1-5; D is unclear. The CDR3 contains 15 residues. Per the germline V gene, CDR1 is SGHAT and CDR2 is FQNNGV. V was clipped by 3 bases and J by 2 bases, with 11 bases between them.

The genes are TRBV27 and TRBJ1-4, with D perhaps TRBD1 (5 bases). The CDR3 extends over 15 amino acids. The germline V gene encodes CDR1 MNHEY and CDR2 SMNVEV (reference sequence). The germline V and J ends were trimmed by 5 bases and 5 bases, with 15 bases remaining between them. The CDR3 region has the DNA TGTGCCAGCAGTCCAAGAGACAGCCTAAATGAAAAACTGTTTTTT. Encoded protein: CASSPRDSLNEKLFF.

The chain combines TRBV11-2 with TRBJ2-1, with TRBD2 identical over 8 bases. The V gene's germline CDR1 is SGHAT and CDR2 FQNNGV. This CDR3 is 15 amino acids long. J was trimmed by 12 bases and V by 1 base; bases with no gene match: 11. DNA for the CDR3: TGTGCCAGCAGCTTAGGTAGCGGGGCCCTCTGGGGGCAGTTCTTC. The encoded protein is CASSLGSGALWGQFF.